These 20 T cell receptor beta chains share one sample of origin, sequenced in a study of regulatory T cells in long-lasting Graves disease. Time point described: newly diagnosed GD, antithyroid drugs for less than 3 months. RNA from PBMCs was the source of the TCR library. Researchers made TCR beta libraries by using iRepertoire HTBI primers and running Arm-PCR on CDR3 regions. In TCRdb, the multiplex PCR reads were re-called with MiXCR into one record per CDR3 protein. The table shows approximately 400,000 distinct CDR3 sequences, with about 15% occurring only once. These sequences were also reported in another study, on T cells in Graves' hyperthyroidism and ophthalmopathy.

This material consisted of peripheral blood mononuclear cells (PBMCs), taken at new diagnosis, from a patient treated with antithyroid drugs. These TCRs come from a woman in her 30s with Graves disease.

This clonotype was observed many times. The rearrangement links TRBV12-5 to TRBJ1-6, with D perhaps matching TRBD1 (5 bases). The V end was cut by 0 bases, the J end by 7 bases, with 16 bases between. The CDR3 spans 17 residues. Germline V gives CDR1 LGHNT, CDR2 FRNRAP. For the CDR3, the DNA is TGTGCTAGTGGTTTGGTACTCGCGGCCAGGGTGAATTCACCCCTCCACTTT. Protein product: CASGLVLAARVNSPLHF.

The V call is TRBV6-2 or TRBV6-3, the J call TRBJ2-7, with 11 bases matching TRBD2. The CDR3 contains 17 residues. J lost 2 bases, V lost 0 bases, and 6 bases had no gene match. Germline CDR1 MNHEY, CDR2 SVGEGT. This CDR3 is CASSYSATSGSPYEQYF. In DNA, the CDR3 is TGTGCCAGCAGTTACTCAGCCACTAGCGGGAGTCCCTACGAGCAGTACTTC.

This clonotype was seen many times. This chain links TRBV18 with TRBJ1-2; D may be TRBD1 (5 bases). The CDR3 consists of 15 residues. Between the trimmed V and J ends, which lost 1 base and 2 bases, there was a span of 11 bases. Per germline, CDR1 KGHSH and CDR2 LQKENI. The CDR3, as DNA: TGTGCCAGCTCACCACGCGGGACGGCAAACTATGGCTACACCTTC. Its translation: CASSPRGTANYGYTF.

This clonotype was found many times. The V gene is TRBV12-3 or TRBV12-4, the J gene TRBJ1-1; D gene uncertain. CDR3 length: 13 residues. Trimming stripped 7 bases from V and 11 bases from J, with 20 bases between. The CDR3 DNA follows: TGTGCCAGCAAAGGGAGTGGCCTGGATGAGGCTTTCTTT. Amino acids: CASKGSGLDEAFF.

This clonotype was recorded at least ten times. The CDR3, as DNA: TGTGCCAGCAGCTCAGACCGCCTAGATACGCAGTATTTT. This encodes CASSSDRLDTQYF. This chain joins TRBV7-8 and TRBJ2-3, with D hard to call. CDR1 SGHVS and CDR2 FQNEAQ come from the germline V gene. The ends were cut back, 4 bases at V and 5 bases at J, with 10 bases in the middle. This CDR3 has 13 amino acids.

Many counts were recorded for this clonotype. J is TRBJ2-1 and V is TRBV6-2 or TRBV6-3; 9 positions agree with TRBD2. Germline V CDR1 and CDR2: MNHEY, SVGEGT. CDR3 length: 16 residues. With V trimmed by 5 bases and J by 6 bases, 11 bases remained unmatched. CDR3 sequence reads: CASSQVAGVYPNEQFF. The CDR3 coding sequence is TGTGCCAGCAGTCAAGTAGCGGGGGTTTACCCCAATGAGCAGTTCTTC.

V usage is TRBV27 and J usage is TRBJ2-3; D may match TRBD1 or TRBD2 (6 bases each). From germline, CDR1 is MNHEY and CDR2 SMNVEV (reference sequence). Trimming took 7 bases from V and 1 from J, leaving 18 bases between them. CDR3 length equals 16 residues. As DNA, the CDR3 is TGTGCCAGCACCAGGGGTATCGGGGGCGGCACAGATACGCAGTATTTT. As protein: CASTRGIGGGTDTQYF.

There are a few counts of this clonotype. The chain carries TRBV6-1 and TRBJ1-5; D remains ambiguous. Deletions cut 5 bases from V and 5 bases from J, with 22 bases between. The CDR3 consists of 17 residues. Germline-derived CDR1 and CDR2 are MNHNS and SASEGT. The CDR3 reads CASSTGPGYGQYQPQHF. CDR3 bases: TGTGCCAGCAGTACCGGACCGGGGTATGGCCAATATCAGCCCCAGCATTTT.

This clonotype was observed many times. This sequence joins TRBV7-9 and TRBJ1-4; 7 bases line up with TRBD1. V lost 3 bases, J lost 5 bases, and 3 bases stayed unmatched. Germline CDR1 and CDR2: SEHNR and FQNEAQ (reference sequence). This CDR3 comprises 14 residues. CDR3 DNA sequence: TGTGCCAGCAGCTTGGGACAGACAAATGAAAAACTGTTTTTT. Translation: CASSLGQTNEKLFF.

This clonotype turned up a few times. The chain links TRBV19 to TRBJ1-4; 7 bases match TRBD1. Germline CDR1 and CDR2: LNHDA and SQIVND (reference sequence). Germline trimming cut 6 bases from V and 6 bases from J; bases unmatched to any gene: 7. There are 14 residues in the CDR3. The CDR3 bases are TGTGCCAGTAGACTCAGGGGGGCGGATGAAAAACTGTTTTTT. Its protein is CASRLRGADEKLFF. The full variable domain, completed using reference TRBV19 and TRBJ1-4, is DGGITQSPKYLFRKEGQNVTLSCEQNLNHDAMYWYRQDPGQGLRLIYYSQIVNDFQKGDIAEGYSVSREKKESFPLTVTSAQKNPTAFYLCASRLRGADEKLFFGSGTQLSVL.

This clonotype was counted ten times or more. The chain is built from TRBV24-1 and TRBJ1-5; D uncertain. The ends were cut back, 3 bases at V and 3 bases at J, with 5 bases in the middle. Per the germline V gene, CDR1 is KGHDR and CDR2 is SFDVKD. The CDR3 is 13 amino acids. DNA of the CDR3: TGTGCCACCAGTGATGGGCCCAATCAGCCCCAGCATTTT. Its translation: CATSDGPNQPQHF.

On this clonotype itself: A clone one base away is much larger, so this may be a read error. This chain joins TRBV11-2 and TRBJ2-7; 12 nucleotides line up with TRBD2. The CDR3 contains 15 residues. Germline V lookup: CDR1 SGHAT, CDR2 FQNNGV. The CDR3 DNA reads TGTGCCAGCAGGCGACTAGCGGGAGTCGTCTACGGGCAGTACTTC. Encoded protein: CASRRLAGVVYGQYF.

This clonotype was observed at least ten times. The V call is TRBV27, the J call TRBJ1-2; possibly TRBD1 for D (6 bases). Trimming took off 0 bases at V and 0 bases at J, with 11 bases between the two ends. Germline V gene data show CDR1 as MNHEY and CDR2 as SMNVEV (reference sequence). This CDR3 contains 16 residues. The CDR3 DNA follows: TGTGCCAGCAGTTTATCGAGGACAGCCTCTAACTATGGCTACACCTTC. Translation gives CASSLSRTASNYGYTF.

This clonotype has a handful of counts. CDR3 coding DNA: TGTGCCTGGGGCCCACCCCCTAGGACAGTGACCGACTACGAGCAGTACTTC. Encoded protein: CAWGPPPRTVTDYEQYF. The J gene is TRBJ2-7, the V gene TRBV30, with D possibly being TRBD1 (6 bases). In germline, CDR1 is GTSNPN, CDR2 SVGIG (reference sequence). Deletions cut 5 bases from V and 3 bases from J, with 26 bases between. This CDR3 has 17 residues.

This clonotype appeared many times. The chain is built from TRBV30 and TRBJ2-1, with D perhaps matching TRBD2 (6 bases). Trimming removed 1 base at V and 3 bases at J, with 10 bases between. The CDR3 runs to 14 residues. CDR1 and CDR2 from the germline V gene are GTSNPN and SVGIG (reference sequence). The CDR3 sequence: CAWSAGSGYNEQFF. CDR3 DNA: TGTGCCTGGAGTGCAGGTAGCGGCTACAATGAGCAGTTCTTC.

This clonotype was detected ten times or more. The chain is built from TRBV11-3 and TRBJ2-1; TRBD2 matches at 9 bases. The CDR3 is made up of 17 amino acids. The trim removed 5 bases at V and 3 bases at J, leaving 11 bases unmatched. The germline gives CDR1 SGHNT, CDR2 YENEEA. CDR3 protein: CASSATTSGTFYNEQFF. CDR3 nucleotides: TGTGCCAGCAGCGCAACGACTAGCGGAACGTTCTACAATGAGCAGTTCTTC.

As to this clonotype: It is likely a read error: a sequence one base away is far more abundant. This chain links TRBV7-2 with TRBJ2-1; 7 bases are shared with TRBD2. CDR1 is SGHTA, CDR2 FQGNSA, per germline. This CDR3 spans 15 amino acids. V dropped 1 base and J dropped 13; count of bases not matched to a gene: 13. CDR3 nucleotide sequence: TGTGCCAGCAGCTTAGGGGGTAGCGGGCAAGAGACCCAGTTCTTC. It yields the protein CASSLGGSGQETQFF.

This clonotype was found a few times. This sequence may be a read error, since a much larger clone differs from it by one base. The V call is TRBV7-2, the J call TRBJ2-7; a possible D gene is TRBD2 (5 bases). Per germline, CDR1 SGHTA and CDR2 FQGNSA. There are 13 residues in the CDR3. V lost 6 bases, J lost 3 bases, and 12 bases lay in between. CDR3: CASRARGNYEQYF. CDR3 nucleotide sequence: TGTGCCAGCAGGGCGAGAGGGAACTACGAGCAGTACTTC.

Comment on this clonotype: A much bigger clone sits one base away, suggesting this may be a read error. The rearrangement links TRBV9 to TRBJ2-7, with D perhaps TRBD1 (5 bases). Trimming took 2 bases from V and 6 from J, leaving 12 bases between them. Per the germline V gene, CDR1 is SGDLS and CDR2 is YYNGEE. The CDR3 sequence is 13 residues long. The DNA of the CDR3 is TGTGCCAGCAGCGTCACTCAGGGCTGCGAGCAGTACTTC. It codes for CASSVTQGCEQYF.

This clonotype was counted only a few times. This chain links TRBV10-3 with TRBJ1-3; no definite D call. The V and J ends lost 8 bases and 8 bases respectively, with 13 bases between them. Germline CDR1 and CDR2: ENHRY and SYGVKD. The CDR3 runs 12 residues. The CDR3 is CAIQPFEDTIYF. The CDR3, as DNA: TGTGCCATCCAACCATTCGAGGACACCATATATTTT.